These 29 T cell receptor beta chains were all obtained from the same sample, sequenced in a study of control samples from healthy donors and cancer patients. Repertoires were generated with immunoSEQ multiplex PCR, while TCRdb's copy carries only in-frame clones and drops some. In the table there are about 170,000 clones, about nine tenths of which are singletons. The sequencing sample was made of blood. The receptors shown here come from a woman aged 25 to 45 in good health.

This clone was observed once. The chain has TRBV29-1 and TRBJ1-2, with D perhaps matching TRBD1 (5 bases). Germline V gene sequence: CDR1 SQVTM, CDR2 ANQGSEA. V gave up 3 bases and J gave up 7 bases, with 6 bases separating them. The CDR3 is made up of 10 amino acids. CDR3: CSVDRAGYTF. CDR3 nucleotides: TGCAGCGTTGACAGGGCTGGCTACACCTTC.

The sample holds one count of this clone. DNA for the CDR3: TGTGCCAGCAGCCCACGACAGGCCAGCTCTGGGGCCAACGTCCTGACTTTC. This translates into CASSPRQASSGANVLTF. V and J are TRBV9 and TRBJ2-6; D might be TRBD1 (6 bases). The CDR3 spans 17 residues. The V end was cut by 4 bases, the J end by 0 bases, with 14 bases between. Germline lookup yields CDR1 SGDLS and CDR2 YYNGEE.

The chain has TRBV9 and TRBJ2-2, with TRBD2 matching 12 bases. This CDR3 comprises 16 residues. Germline lookup yields CDR1 SGDLS and CDR2 YYNGEE. Losses at the gene ends were 4 bases for V and 4 bases for J; bases not matched to a gene: 5. The DNA of the CDR3 is TGTGCCAGCAGCTTACTAGCGGGGGGTCCCACCGGGGAGCTGTTTTTT. As protein: CASSLLAGGPTGELFF.

The chain combines TRBV5-4 with TRBJ2-5; 7 bases fit TRBD1. The trim removed 4 bases at V and 2 bases at J, leaving 8 bases unmatched. Per germline, CDR1 SGHNT and CDR2 YYREEE (reference sequence). The CDR3 is made up of 15 amino acids. In DNA, the CDR3 is TGTGCCAGCAGCGAGGGACAGAGACCTCAAGAGACCCAGTACTTC. Its translation: CASSEGQRPQETQYF. Combining the CDR3 with reference TRBV5-4 and TRBJ2-5 gives the whole variable domain ETGVTQSPTHLIKTRGQQVTLRCSSQSGHNTVSWYQQALGQGPQFIFQYYREEENGRGNFPPRFSGLQFPNYSSELNVNALELDDSALYLCASSEGQRPQETQYFGPGTRLLVL.

The gene calls are TRBV20-1 and TRBJ1-2; no clear D. This CDR3 contains 10 residues. V lost 3 bases and J lost 8, with 7 bases in between. Germline V CDR1 and CDR2: DFQATT, SNEGSKA (reference sequence). In DNA, the CDR3 is TGCAGTGCTAGTCAGCGGGGCTACACCTTC. It yields the protein CSASQRGYTF.

The chain couples TRBV27 to TRBJ1-3; tentatively, D is TRBD1 (5 bases). Trimming took off 3 bases at V and 2 bases at J, with 11 bases between the two ends. This CDR3 spans 15 amino acids. In germline, CDR1 is MNHEY, CDR2 SMNVEV (reference sequence). The CDR3, as DNA: TGTGCCAGCAGTTTTTTAGGACACCCTGGAAACACCATATATTTT. Translation: CASSFLGHPGNTIYF.

Only a few counts were recorded for this clone. V is TRBV6-1 and J is TRBJ1-1; D remains unclear. The CDR3 consists of 14 residues. Trimming removed 1 base at V and 1 base at J, with 7 bases between. Germline loops: CDR1 MNHNS, CDR2 SASEGT. The DNA of the CDR3 is TGTGCCAGCAGTGAAGGGCCGGCGAACACTGAAGCTTTCTTT. This encodes CASSEGPANTEAFF.

This sequence joins TRBV3-1 (or the pseudogene TRBV3-2) and TRBJ2-7; weak D call: TRBD1 (6 bases). CDR1 and CDR2 from the germline V gene are LGHDT and YNNKEL (reference sequence). The V end lost 1 base, the J end lost 6 bases, and 13 bases lay between the germline ends. This CDR3 is 14 amino acids long. CDR3 loop: CASSQVSRGGEQYF. The CDR3 DNA is TGTGCCAGCAGCCAAGTTAGCAGGGGCGGCGAGCAGTACTTC.

This chain connects TRBV6-1 to TRBJ1-6; no reliable D call. V lost 2 bases and J 8 bases, leaving 7 bases between the germline ends. In germline, CDR1 is MNHNS, CDR2 SASEGT. The CDR3 is 13 residues long. This chain's CDR3 is CASSELGYSPLHF. The CDR3 bases are TGTGCCAGCAGTGAACTCGGGTATTCACCCCTCCACTTT.

The chain couples TRBV6-5 to TRBJ1-5; TRBD1 might be the D (5 bases). Germline CDR1 and CDR2: MNHEY and SVGAGI. Trimming left V 6 bases short and J 2 bases short, with 14 bases between. The CDR3 totals 15 residues. DNA of the CDR3: TGTGCCAGCAGGAAGGAGACAGCGGGCAATCAGCCCCAGCATTTT. As protein: CASRKETAGNQPQHF.

V gene TRBV28 combines with J gene TRBJ2-2, with 8 bases fitting TRBD2. The germline CDR1 and CDR2 sequences are MDHEN and SYDVKM. Unmatched junction bases numbered 9, after V lost 5 bases and J lost 7 bases. The CDR3 runs 15 residues. The CDR3 nucleotides read TGTGCCAGCAGTGAAGCGGGACTAGTTAGCGGGGAGCTGTTTTTT. It translates to CASSEAGLVSGELFF. Full variable domain (rest looked up from reference TRBV28 and TRBJ2-2): DVKVTQSSRYLVKRTGEKVFLECVQDMDHENMFWYRQDPGLGLRLIYFSYDVKMKEKGDIPEGYSVSREKKERFSLILESASTNQTSMYLCASSEAGLVSGELFFGEGSRLTVL.

This chain joins TRBV6-4 and TRBJ2-3; tentatively, D is TRBD2 (6 bases). The CDR3 is 15 residues long. Germline values: CDR1 MRHNA, CDR2 SNTAGT. V shed 3 bases and J shed 0 bases, with 10 bases lying between them. The CDR3 DNA reads as TGTGCCAGCAGTGAATCCGGGACTAGCACAGATACGCAGTATTTT. This translates into CASSESGTSTDTQYF.

This sequence joins TRBV7-2 and TRBJ1-2, with a possible D match to TRBD1 (6 bases). The germline V and J ends were trimmed by 5 bases and 8 bases, with 9 bases remaining between them. Germline V gene sequence: CDR1 SGHTA, CDR2 FQGNSA. The CDR3 covers 11 residues. The CDR3 protein is CASSTDRGYTF. CDR3 bases: TGTGCCAGCAGCACCGACAGGGGCTACACCTTC.

The table lists this clone with a count of one. The chain employs TRBV12-3 or TRBV12-4 and TRBJ2-7; the D gene is possibly TRBD1 (6 bases). Trimming pared 5 bases from V and 6 bases from J, leaving 11 bases between. CDR3 length: 12 residues. CDR3 region: CASSRQGIEQYF. The CDR3 region has the DNA TGTGCCAGCAGTAGGCAGGGGATCGAGCAGTACTTC.

The J gene is TRBJ2-2, the V gene TRBV7-2; 7 bases align to TRBD2. The CDR3 is 16 amino acids. Per germline, CDR1 SGHTA and CDR2 FQGNSA. V lost 1 base and J lost 4; bases outside the gene matches: 6. CDR3 coding DNA: TGTGCCAGCAGCTTAGTCTGGCGGGGGAGCACCGGGGAGCTGTTTTTT. Translating gives CASSLVWRGSTGELFF. Filled out from reference TRBV7-2 and TRBJ2-2, the complete variable domain reads GAGVSQSPSNKVTEKGKDVELRCDPISGHTALYWYRQSLGQGLEFLIYFQGNSAPDKSGLPSDRFSAERTGGSVSTLTIQRTQQEDSAVYLCASSLVWRGSTGELFFGEGSRLTVL.

This chain connects TRBV28 to TRBJ1-4, with 8 nucleotides matching TRBD1. The CDR3 totals 14 residues. Germline CDR1 and CDR2: MDHEN and SYDVKM. Trimming took 2 bases from V and 7 from J; bases not matched to a gene: 3. The CDR3 reads CASSLGQGAEKLFF. CDR3 sequence (DNA): TGTGCCAGCAGTTTAGGACAGGGAGCTGAAAAACTGTTTTTT.

This clone has a single count. The V gene is TRBV5-1, the J gene TRBJ2-3; TRBD1 agrees at 9 bases. The junction had 3 bases not matched to a gene; V was cut back by 7 bases and J by 3 bases. This CDR3 has 13 amino acids. Germline-derived CDR1 and CDR2 are SGHRS and YFSETQ. In DNA form, the CDR3 reads TGCGCCAGCCGGGACAGGGTAACAGATACGCAGTATTTT. Translation gives CASRDRVTDTQYF.

The chain's CDR3 is CATSESGTGSYNEQFF. The DNA of the CDR3 is TGTGCCACCAGTGAGTCCGGGACGGGCTCCTACAATGAGCAGTTCTTC. The gene calls are TRBV24-1 and TRBJ2-1, with D perhaps matching TRBD1 or TRBD2 (5 bases each). The CDR3 is 16 amino acids. The V and J ends lost 4 bases and 0 bases respectively, with 12 bases between them. Germline V gives CDR1 KGHDR, CDR2 SFDVKD.

The rearrangement uses TRBV2 and TRBJ2-4, with TRBD2 matching 9 bases. CDR3 size: 14 residues. V trimming: 4 bases; J trimming: 7 bases; junction bases outside the gene matches: 5. Germline-derived CDR1 and CDR2 are SNHLY and FYNNEI. The CDR3 region has the DNA TGTGCCAGCAGTGGGGCTAGCGGGACTAACATTCAGTACTTC. Its protein product is CASSGASGTNIQYF.

The CDR3 spells CASSEGAYNSPLHF. The CDR3 DNA reads as TGTGCCAGCAGTGAGGGAGCCTATAATTCACCCCTCCACTTT. The genes are TRBV6-1 and TRBJ1-6, with no clear D. This CDR3 is built from 14 residues. Germline V gene data show CDR1 as MNHNS and CDR2 as SASEGT. Deletions cut 3 bases from V and 2 bases from J, with 5 bases between.

This clone was detected only once. This rearrangement joins TRBV18 to TRBJ2-6; D is ambiguous. CDR3 size: 15 residues. The germline V gene encodes CDR1 KGHSH and CDR2 LQKENI. V was pared by 8 bases and J by 0 bases, with 11 bases between. The CDR3 here is CASHHMSSGANVLTF. The CDR3 region has the DNA TGTGCCAGCCATCACATGAGCTCTGGGGCCAACGTCCTGACTTTC.

The gene calls are TRBV28 and TRBJ1-3; D unresolved. The CDR3 has 14 residues. V lost 5 bases to trimming and J lost 0 bases, with 8 bases between them. Germline values: CDR1 MDHEN, CDR2 SYDVKM. The CDR3 is CASSNSYSGNTIYF. CDR3 DNA sequence: TGTGCCAGCAGTAACTCATACTCTGGAAACACCATATATTTT.

This chain connects TRBV5-3 to TRBJ2-1; 8 bases map to TRBD1. TRBV5-3 qualifies as an ORF whose function is uncertain. Germline trimming cut 9 bases from V and 2 bases from J; bases unmatched to any gene: 4. There are 13 residues in the CDR3. The CDR3 sequence: CATGQGPYNEQFF. CDR3 bases: TGTGCCACCGGACAGGGCCCCTACAATGAGCAGTTCTTC.

The genes are TRBV4-2 and TRBJ2-7; D possibly corresponds to TRBD1 (6 bases). This CDR3 is built from 15 residues. The V end lost 1 base, the J end lost 0 bases, and 10 bases lay between the germline ends. CDR1 and CDR2 from the germline V gene are LGHNA and YNFKEQ. The CDR3 DNA sequence: TGTGCCAGCAGCCAAGTGAAGGACAGCTCCTACGAGCAGTACTTC. It encodes CASSQVKDSSYEQYF.

The chain has TRBV4-3 and TRBJ1-6; 7 bases align to TRBD1. This CDR3 contains 15 residues. V lost 0 bases and J lost 7; bases outside the gene matches: 3. Germline V gene data show CDR1 as LGHNA and CDR2 as YSLEER. The CDR3, as DNA: TGCGCCAGCAGCCAAGATGCAGGGGGGAATTCACCCCTCCACTTT. This translates into CASSQDAGGNSPLHF.

This chain links TRBV3-1 (or the pseudogene TRBV3-2) with TRBJ1-3; D is possibly TRBD1 (6 bases). This CDR3 has 17 amino acids. Germline V gene lookup returns CDR1 LGHDT and CDR2 YNNKEL (reference sequence). V dropped 0 bases and J dropped 0 bases, with 12 bases sitting between them. For the CDR3, the DNA is TGTGCCAGCAGCCAAGATCCAAGGACAGCCTCTGGAAACACCATATATTTT. This encodes CASSQDPRTASGNTIYF.

The J gene is TRBJ1-3, the V gene TRBV6-6; TRBD1 is a possible D gene (6 bases). Looked up from germline, CDR1 is MNHNY and CDR2 is SVGAGI (reference sequence). This CDR3 region has 16 residues. V lost 5 bases and J lost 0, with 14 bases in between. CDR3 DNA: TGTGCCAGCAGTAAGTCGACAGGCCGCTCTGGAAACACCATATATTTT. Encoded protein: CASSKSTGRSGNTIYF.

This chain joins TRBV7-9 and TRBJ2-7, with 9 bases fitting TRBD1. This CDR3 comprises 14 residues. CDR1 is SEHNR, CDR2 FQNEAQ, per germline (reference sequence). After removal of 5 bases from V and 3 bases from J, the junction contained 5 bases not matched to a gene. The CDR3 nucleotides are TGTGCCAGCAGCCCGAGGACAGGGGTCTACGAGCAGTACTTC. This gives the protein CASSPRTGVYEQYF.

This clone was detected only a few times. The chain uses TRBV5-1 and TRBJ2-7, with 7 bases lining up with TRBD2. V was pared by 0 bases and J by 5 bases, with 5 bases of the junction left unmatched. CDR3 length equals 14 residues. Germline V CDR1 and CDR2: SGHRS, YFSETQ. CDR3 loop: CASSLASGKNEQYF. Written as DNA, the CDR3 is TGCGCCAGCAGCTTGGCCAGCGGGAAGAACGAGCAGTACTTC. The full variable domain, with the rest looked up from reference TRBV5-1 and TRBJ2-7, is KAGVTQTPRYLIKTRGQQVTLSCSPISGHRSVSWYQQTPGQGLQFLFEYFSETQRNKGNFPGRFSGRQFSNSRSEMNVSTLELGDSALYLCASSLASGKNEQYFGPGTRLTVT.